This is a list of T cell receptor beta chains from one sample in a study of T-cell reconstitution after alpha-beta-depleted transplantation in children. TCRdb independently ran MiXCR on the PCR reads; one entry per CDR3 protein. The data contain about 900,000 distinct CDR3 sequences, around 30% of them seen just once; the ten biggest clones take up roughly 30%. The sequenced sample was PBMCs, mostly from graft donor cells, obtained 360 days after TCRalphabeta/CD19-depleted stem cell transplant. The receptors were sampled from a boy under two years old who had a stem cell transplant for SCID, so the T cells may come from the graft donor. CDR3s include the opening cysteine and the closing phenylalanine or tryptophan. The D gene is left open where the match is weak. A row's size may be missing; if present it is once, few, many or a size class.

clone size: once
J gene: TRBJ2-7
D gene: TRBD1
V gene: TRBV7-2
CDR3 DNA: TGTGCCAGCAGCTTAGCGGGACAGGGGTACGGCGAGCAGTACTTC
CDR3 protein: CASSLAGQGYGEQYF

clone size: -
J gene: TRBJ2-1
D gene: -
V gene: TRBV4-2
CDR3 DNA: TGTGCCAGCAGCCAAGATCCGGCGTACTACAATGAGCAGTTCTTC
CDR3 protein: CASSQDPAYYNEQFF

clone size: -
J gene: TRBJ2-1
D gene: -
V gene: TRBV11-3
CDR3 DNA: TGTGCCAGCAGCACGGGGACCAGACCGGCTGAGCAGTTCTTC
CDR3 protein: CASSTGTRPAEQFF

clone size: -
J gene: TRBJ2-1
D gene: TRBD1
V gene: TRBV7-8
CDR3 DNA: TGTGCCAGCAGCTTTACAGGGGTTAATGAGCAGTTCTTC
CDR3 protein: CASSFTGVNEQFF

clone size: few
J gene: TRBJ1-3
D gene: -
V gene: TRBV7-8
CDR3 DNA: TGTGCCAGCAGCTTATTAGGGATAAACACCATATATTTT
CDR3 protein: CASSLLGINTIYF

clone size: -
J gene: TRBJ2-1
D gene: -
V gene: TRBV6-5
CDR3 DNA: TGTGCCAGCAGTTCCAGCGCCTACAATGAGCAGTTCTTC
CDR3 protein: CASSSSAYNEQFF

clone size: -
J gene: TRBJ2-2
D gene: TRBD2
V gene: TRBV6-5
CDR3 DNA: TGTGCCAGCAGTTCCAGACTAGCGGGGGACCACACCGGGGAGCTGTTTTTT
CDR3 protein: CASSSRLAGDHTGELFF

clone size: few
J gene: TRBJ1-5
D gene: -
V gene: TRBV6-6
CDR3 DNA: TGTGCCAGCTCGCCGCGTTACCAGCCCCAGCATTTT
CDR3 protein: CASSPRYQPQHF

clone size: -
J gene: TRBJ1-2
D gene: -
V gene: TRBV20-1
CDR3 DNA: TGCAGTGCGTGGGCAGGAGATGGCTACACCTTC
CDR3 protein: CSAWAGDGYTF

clone size: -
J gene: TRBJ1-1
D gene: -
V gene: TRBV5-1
CDR3 DNA: TGCGCCAGCAGCGTCGGGGACACCAAAACTGAAGCTTTCTTT
CDR3 protein: CASSVGDTKTEAFF

clone size: few
J gene: TRBJ2-5
D gene: -
V gene: TRBV20-1
CDR3 DNA: TGCAGTGCTAGATCCATTGTGTACCAAGAGACCCAGTACTTC
CDR3 protein: CSARSIVYQETQYF

clone size: few
J gene: TRBJ2-7
D gene: TRBD1
V gene: TRBV11-2
CDR3 DNA: TGTGCCAGCAGCTTTTCTCGTGCGTTGAGGGACAGGGACTCCTACGAGCAGTACTTC
CDR3 protein: CASSFSRALRDRDSYEQYF

clone size: few
J gene: TRBJ2-7
D gene: TRBD2
V gene: TRBV29-1
CDR3 DNA: TGCAGCGTTCGAAAGGGGCTAGCGGACTACTACGAGCAGTACTTC
CDR3 protein: CSVRKGLADYYEQYF

clone size: -
J gene: TRBJ2-4
D gene: -
V gene: TRBV7-2
CDR3 DNA: TGTGCCAGCAGCCCTCCTGAGGCCATTCAGTACTTC
CDR3 protein: CASSPPEAIQYF

clone size: -
J gene: TRBJ2-3
D gene: -
V gene: TRBV20-1
CDR3 DNA: TGCAGTGCCCCGGAAACTAGCAGGGGCACAGATACGCAGTATTTT
CDR3 protein: CSAPETSRGTDTQYF

clone size: few
J gene: TRBJ2-1
D gene: -
V gene: TRBV4-1
CDR3 DNA: TGCGCCAGCAGCCCTCTCTCGGGTGAGCAGTTCTTC
CDR3 protein: CASSPLSGEQFF

clone size: few
J gene: TRBJ1-6
D gene: -
V gene: TRBV20-1
CDR3 DNA: TGCAGTGCTAGAGCGGGTTCCGGGAATTCACCCCTCCACTTT
CDR3 protein: CSARAGSGNSPLHF

clone size: -
J gene: TRBJ2-2
D gene: TRBD2
V gene: TRBV20-1
CDR3 DNA: TGCAGTGCATCAGCGGGACTAGCGGCGAACACCGGGGAGCTGTTTTTT
CDR3 protein: CSASAGLAANTGELFF

clone size: -
J gene: TRBJ2-7
D gene: TRBD2
V gene: TRBV24-1
CDR3 DNA: TGTGCCACCCCTAGCGGGGGGCCGTACCGATTCTACGAGCAGTACTTC
CDR3 protein: CATPSGGPYRFYEQYF

clone size: -
J gene: TRBJ2-2
D gene: -
V gene: TRBV7-9
CDR3 DNA: TGTGCCAGCAGCTCCAATTTAATTGGGGCCGGCACCGGGGAGCTGTTTTTT
CDR3 protein: CASSSNLIGAGTGELFF

clone size: few
J gene: TRBJ2-7
D gene: TRBD2
V gene: TRBV12-3/TRBV12-4
CDR3 DNA: TGTGCCAGCAGACTGAAAAGCGGGGGGCCCCATAACGAGCAGTACTTC
CDR3 protein: CASRLKSGGPHNEQYF

clone size: -
J gene: TRBJ2-3
D gene: TRBD2
V gene: TRBV20-1
CDR3 DNA: TGCAGTGCCCCCGGGAGGCCGACAGATACGCAGTATTTT
CDR3 protein: CSAPGRPTDTQYF

clone size: many
J gene: TRBJ2-5
D gene: -
V gene: TRBV3-1
CDR3 DNA: TGTGCCAGCAGCCAAGGCCTCCTCCTAGGGGGTGGGGAGACCCAGTACTTC
CDR3 protein: CASSQGLLLGGGETQYF

clone size: few
J gene: TRBJ2-4
D gene: -
V gene: TRBV7-2
CDR3 DNA: TGTGCCAGCAGCTCGCCTAAGGAAAACATTCAGTACTTC
CDR3 protein: CASSSPKENIQYF

clone size: few
J gene: TRBJ2-7
D gene: TRBD1
V gene: TRBV5-1
CDR3 DNA: TGCGCCAGCAGCTTGGCCGGACAGGGGCCTGTCTACGAGCAGTACTTC
CDR3 protein: CASSLAGQGPVYEQYF

clone size: -
J gene: TRBJ2-7
D gene: -
V gene: TRBV29-1
CDR3 DNA: TGCAGCGTTGGTGTCAGCTACGAGCAGTACTTC
CDR3 protein: CSVGVSYEQYF

clone size: -
J gene: TRBJ1-4
D gene: -
V gene: TRBV4-3
CDR3 DNA: TGCGCCAGCAGCCAAGGGAAGGGAACAGCTAATGAAAAACTGTTTTTT
CDR3 protein: CASSQGKGTANEKLFF

clone size: few
J gene: TRBJ2-7
D gene: TRBD1
V gene: TRBV28
CDR3 DNA: TGTGCCAGCAGTCTTTTCCCCGGGACAGGACCCTACGAGCAGTACTTC
CDR3 protein: CASSLFPGTGPYEQYF

clone size: -
J gene: TRBJ1-4
D gene: -
V gene: TRBV12-3/TRBV12-4
CDR3 DNA: TGTGCCAGCAGTTTGAACTTATTTAATGAAAAACTGTTTTTT
CDR3 protein: CASSLNLFNEKLFF

clone size: -
J gene: TRBJ2-7
D gene: TRBD1
V gene: TRBV5-1
CDR3 DNA: TGCGCCAGCAGCCCACAGGGGCCTACGCAGCAGTACTTC
CDR3 protein: CASSPQGPTQQYF

clone size: many
J gene: TRBJ2-7
D gene: -
V gene: TRBV10-2
CDR3 DNA: TGCGCCAGCAGTGAGTCGTACGAGCAGTACTTC
CDR3 protein: CASSESYEQYF

clone size: few
J gene: TRBJ2-4
D gene: -
V gene: TRBV7-2
CDR3 DNA: TGTGCCAGCAGCAGAGCCCCGGGGCCCAAAAACATTCAGTACTTC
CDR3 protein: CASSRAPGPKNIQYF

clone size: -
J gene: TRBJ2-1
D gene: TRBD2
V gene: TRBV6-5
CDR3 DNA: TGTGCCAGCAGTTACTCGATGTTAGCGGGAACCCTAGGGGTTGAGCAGTTCTTC
CDR3 protein: CASSYSMLAGTLGVEQFF

clone size: few
J gene: TRBJ2-5
D gene: -
V gene: TRBV20-1
CDR3 DNA: TGCAGTGCTCCTCCGACTAGAAATCCGGAGACCCAGTACTTC
CDR3 protein: CSAPPTRNPETQYF

clone size: -
J gene: TRBJ1-5
D gene: TRBD1
V gene: TRBV12-3/TRBV12-4
CDR3 DNA: TGTGCCAGCAGCCCGACAGGGGCGTATCAGCCCCAGCATTTT
CDR3 protein: CASSPTGAYQPQHF

clone size: -
J gene: TRBJ2-1
D gene: -
V gene: TRBV7-3
CDR3 DNA: TGTGCCAGCAGCTTAACGGAACAGGGTATTTTCTCCTACAATGAGCAGTTCTTC
CDR3 protein: CASSLTEQGIFSYNEQFF

clone size: -
J gene: TRBJ1-3
D gene: -
V gene: TRBV29-1
CDR3 DNA: TGCAGCGTTGAGGGTGCGGGAGGAAACACCATATATTTT
CDR3 protein: CSVEGAGGNTIYF

clone size: -
J gene: TRBJ2-7
D gene: TRBD1
V gene: TRBV6-2/TRBV6-3
CDR3 DNA: TGTGCCAGCAGCAGGGGACAGACGCCCTCCTACGAGCAGTACTTC
CDR3 protein: CASSRGQTPSYEQYF

clone size: -
J gene: TRBJ2-1
D gene: -
V gene: TRBV5-1
CDR3 DNA: TGCGCCAGCGGACTAAGACAGGGTTCTCTGAATGAGCAGTTCTTC
CDR3 protein: CASGLRQGSLNEQFF

clone size: -
J gene: TRBJ2-3
D gene: -
V gene: TRBV3-1
CDR3 DNA: TGTGCCAGCAGCCAAGATCCGAGGAGGGGTAGGGATACGCAGTATTTT
CDR3 protein: CASSQDPRRGRDTQYF

clone size: -
J gene: TRBJ1-1
D gene: -
V gene: TRBV29-1
CDR3 DNA: TGCAGCGTTGCGTTCAAGAACACTGAAGCTTTCTTT
CDR3 protein: CSVAFKNTEAFF

clone size: -
J gene: TRBJ1-1
D gene: -
V gene: TRBV7-9
CDR3 DNA: TGTGCCAGCAGCTCCGGGTGGGGGGAGTTGGCTGAAGCTTTCTTT
CDR3 protein: CASSSGWGELAEAFF

clone size: few
J gene: TRBJ2-1
D gene: TRBD1
V gene: TRBV15
CDR3 DNA: TGTGCCACCAGCAGAGATAGGGGACAGGGGCCCTACAATGAGCAGTTCTTC
CDR3 protein: CATSRDRGQGPYNEQFF

clone size: few
J gene: TRBJ1-1
D gene: -
V gene: TRBV6-5
CDR3 DNA: TGTGCCAGCAGGTTTATGAACAAACAGCTCATGAACACTGAAGCTTTCTTT
CDR3 protein: CASRFMNKQLMNTEAFF

clone size: -
J gene: TRBJ1-1
D gene: -
V gene: TRBV15
CDR3 DNA: TGTGCCACCAGCAGAGTCAAGGGGACTGAAGCTTTCTTT
CDR3 protein: CATSRVKGTEAFF

clone size: -
J gene: TRBJ1-2
D gene: TRBD1
V gene: TRBV3-1
CDR3 DNA: TGTGCCAGCAGCCGTGACAGGGGGAGCGGCTACACCTTC
CDR3 protein: CASSRDRGSGYTF

clone size: -
J gene: TRBJ2-3
D gene: TRBD1
V gene: TRBV27
CDR3 DNA: TGTGCCACGTCGGACAGGGGGGTGGCAGATACGCAGTATTTT
CDR3 protein: CATSDRGVADTQYF

clone size: -
J gene: TRBJ2-3
D gene: TRBD2
V gene: TRBV6-1
CDR3 DNA: TGTGCCAGCACCCTTTTAGCGGGGGGCTTCACAGATACGCAGTATTTT
CDR3 protein: CASTLLAGGFTDTQYF

clone size: few
J gene: TRBJ2-1
D gene: -
V gene: TRBV12-3/TRBV12-4
CDR3 DNA: TGTGCCAGCAGTTTTGGGGAAGCCTACAATGAGCAGTTCTTC
CDR3 protein: CASSFGEAYNEQFF

clone size: few
J gene: TRBJ2-1
D gene: -
V gene: TRBV2
CDR3 DNA: TGTGCCAGCAGTGACTGGGCGGGGGCCAGGAGCTCCTACAATGAGCAGTTCTTC
CDR3 protein: CASSDWAGARSSYNEQFF

clone size: -
J gene: TRBJ2-1
D gene: TRBD2
V gene: TRBV4-2
CDR3 DNA: TGTGCCAGCAGCCCTTTTTTGGGGCGGGGGGCCAGCAATGAGCAGTTCTTC
CDR3 protein: CASSPFLGRGASNEQFF

clone size: few
J gene: TRBJ2-3
D gene: -
V gene: TRBV2
CDR3 DNA: TGTGCCAGCAGTGAAAACTCCGGGGCTAACACAGATACGCAGTATTTT
CDR3 protein: CASSENSGANTDTQYF